This T cell receptor (beta chain) appears in the sequencing data of a study of shared clonotypes between healthy human individuals. Sequenced by immunoSEQ multiplex PCR; TCRdb stores in-frame clones only, minus some. In the table there are some 580,000 clones, roughly 98% of which are singletons. The germline V and J ends were trimmed by 1 base and 2 bases, with 18 bases remaining between them. The germline V gene encodes CDR1 SGHVS and CDR2 FQNEAQ. The CDR3 has 17 residues. As concerns this clone: Its cognate antigen is unknown.

Naive-designated CD8 cells lacked CD45RO, were positively enriched for CCR7, and omitted terminally differentiated effector memory CD45RA+ cells. General study points: Sampling was confined to blood; repertoires within tissues likely differ.

The rearrangement joins TRBV7-8 to TRBJ2-7, with a weak D call TRBD1 (5 bases). The clonotype comes from a man aged 25 to 40 in good health. Source material: naive CD8+ T cells sorted from blood. The CDR3 is CASSLVRGGPFTYEQYF. The DNA of the CDR3 is TGTGCCAGCAGCTTAGTAAGGGGTGGACCTTTCACCTACGAGCAGTACTTC.